Listed below are T cell receptor beta chains from one sample, sequenced in a study of cytomegalovirus exposure and HLA in healthy donors. The repertoire was sequenced with immunoSEQ multiplex PCR; TCRdb's copy has only in-frame clones and lacks some. The data contain around 140,000 clones, around four fifths of them singletons. The source material was PBMCs. The receptor set was obtained from a woman aged 35 to 49 in good health and CMV-seronegative. CDR3s include the opening cysteine and the closing phenylalanine or tryptophan. The order of the fields is V gene, D gene, clone size, CDR3 length, J gene, CDR3 protein, CDR3 DNA. The D gene is left open where the match is weak. For some rows the clone size is stated as once, few or many, or as a class when expanded; others skip it.

>TRBV28|TRBD1|NA|15|TRBJ2-1
CASSLTGTGGHEQFF
TGTGCCAGCAGTTTAACCGGGACAGGGGGTCATGAGCAGTTCTTC
>TRBV30|NA|NA|14|TRBJ1-6
CAWIRASYNSPLHF
TGTGCCTGGATCAGGGCCTCCTATAATTCACCCCTCCACTTT
>TRBV6-5|NA|NA|14|TRBJ2-7
CASSSQGLRYEQYF
TGTGCCAGCAGTTCGCAGGGACTTCGGTACGAGCAGTACTTC
>TRBV2|TRBD1|NA|14|TRBJ1-1
CASSVQGEVTEAFF
TGTGCCAGCAGTGTTCAGGGGGAGGTAACTGAAGCTTTCTTT
>TRBV4-3|TRBD1|NA|16|TRBJ2-6
CASSQETGYGANVLTF
TGCGCCAGCAGCCAAGAGACAGGGTATGGGGCCAACGTCCTGACTTTC
>TRBV5-4|NA|few|13|TRBJ1-2
CASSNREEYGYTF
TGTGCCAGCAGCAATAGAGAGGAGTATGGCTACACCTTC
>TRBV10-1|TRBD2|NA|14|TRBJ2-7
CASSITSGAYEQYF
TGCGCCAGCAGTATCACTAGCGGAGCCTACGAGCAGTACTTC
>TRBV27|NA|NA|14|TRBJ2-1
CASSFYRVGDEQFF
TGTGCCAGCAGTTTTTACAGGGTGGGCGATGAGCAGTTCTTC
>TRBV19|TRBD1|NA|14|TRBJ2-7
CAQHDRGLGNEQYF
TGTGCGCAACATGACAGGGGGCTTGGGAACGAGCAGTACTTC
>TRBV18|NA|few|13|TRBJ2-1
CASSPSQYNEQFF
TGTGCCAGCTCACCATCACAGTACAATGAGCAGTTCTTC
>TRBV28|TRBD1|NA|17|TRBJ2-7
CASSNTQHGTGPYEQYF
TGTGCCAGCAGTAATACCCAGCACGGGACAGGGCCCTACGAGCAGTACTTC
>TRBV7-8|TRBD2|few|13|TRBJ2-7
CASSLGREGEQYF
TGTGCCAGCAGCTTAGGGCGGGAGGGCGAGCAGTACTTC
>TRBV7-2|NA|few|15|TRBJ1-2
CASSLAIMGGYGYTF
TGTGCCAGCAGCTTAGCAATAATGGGGGGCTATGGCTACACCTTC
>TRBV4-2|NA|NA|15|TRBJ1-1
CASSHDGQPNTEAFF
TGTGCCAGCAGCCACGACGGACAGCCGAACACTGAAGCTTTCTTT
>TRBV19|NA|NA|14|TRBJ1-1
CASSIAGVDTEAFF
TGTGCCAGTAGTATCGCGGGGGTTGACACTGAAGCTTTCTTT
>TRBV12-2|NA|NA|16|TRBJ2-7
CASRLGTQGGKDEQYF
TGTGCAAGTCGCTTAGGAACACAGGGAGGGAAGGACGAGCAGTACTTC
>TRBV7-6|TRBD1|NA|15|TRBJ2-1
CASSLLPGQDNEQFF
TGTGCCAGCAGCTTATTGCCGGGACAGGACAATGAGCAGTTCTTC
>TRBV6-6|TRBD2|NA|16|TRBJ2-5
CASSYTPSGKEETQYF
TGTGCCAGCAGTTACACTCCTAGCGGGAAGGAAGAGACCCAGTACTTC
>TRBV28|NA|NA|16|TRBJ2-1
CASSLPGGGSIHEQFF
TGTGCCAGCAGTTTACCAGGGGGCGGGAGTATCCATGAGCAGTTCTTC
>TRBV7-9|TRBD1|NA|14|TRBJ2-7
CASSSRQGRGEQYF
TGTGCCAGCAGCTCACGACAGGGGCGAGGCGAGCAGTACTTC
>TRBV5-1|NA|NA|17|TRBJ2-1
CASSFREAAYSYNEQFF
TGCGCCAGCAGCTTCCGAGAAGCGGCCTACTCCTACAATGAGCAGTTCTTC
>TRBV28|NA|few|15|TRBJ1-5
CASSLGGASNQPQHF
TGTGCCAGCAGTTTGGGGGGGGCCAGCAATCAGCCCCAGCATTTT
>TRBV5-1|NA|NA|13|TRBJ1-1
CASSFLGDTEAFF
TGCGCCAGCAGCTTCTTAGGGGACACTGAAGCTTTCTTT
>TRBV7-2|TRBD2|NA|16|TRBJ2-1
CASSSPPGLANNEQFF
TGTGCCAGCAGCTCCCCGCCGGGACTAGCGAATAATGAGCAGTTCTTC
>TRBV18|NA|once|13|TRBJ1-1
CASSATVNTEAFF
TGTGCCAGCTCAGCGACAGTTAACACTGAAGCTTTCTTT
>TRBV5-8|NA|NA|14|TRBJ2-5
CASSLQELQETQYF
TGTGCCAGCAGCTTGCAAGAGTTGCAAGAGACCCAGTACTTC
>TRBV5-1|TRBD1|NA|15|TRBJ1-4
CASSLGATGEEKLFF
TGCGCCAGCAGCTTGGGGGCGACAGGGGAAGAAAAACTGTTTTTT
>TRBV18|NA|NA|16|TRBJ1-1
CASSPTPAGVNTEAFF
TGTGCCAGCTCACCAACCCCAGCGGGGGTGAACACTGAAGCTTTCTTT
>TRBV7-9|NA|NA|13|TRBJ1-2
CASSLVGRGGYTF
TGTGCCAGCAGCTTGGTAGGCAGGGGTGGCTACACCTTC
>TRBV5-6|TRBD1|few|13|TRBJ1-5
CASSLDRDQPQHF
TGTGCCAGCAGCCTCGACAGGGATCAGCCCCAGCATTTT
>TRBV4-3|TRBD2|NA|16|TRBJ2-1
CASSQAATSAYNEQFF
TGCGCCAGCAGCCAAGCGGCGACTAGCGCCTACAATGAGCAGTTCTTC
>TRBV9|NA|NA|15|TRBJ2-5
CASSGPGSGQETQYF
TGTGCCAGCTCCGGTCCTGGGAGCGGCCAAGAGACCCAGTACTTC
>TRBV4-2|NA|NA|16|TRBJ1-1
CASSQLQNLMNTEAFF
TGTGCCAGCAGCCAATTACAGAACTTAATGAACACTGAAGCTTTCTTT
>TRBV19|NA|few|14|TRBJ2-7
CASSLGGLAYEQYF
TGTGCCAGTAGTTTGGGCGGGCTAGCCTACGAGCAGTACTTC
>TRBV5-4|TRBD2|NA|16|TRBJ2-2
CASSSTAGANTGELFF
TGTGCCAGCAGCTCAACGGCGGGAGCGAACACCGGGGAGCTGTTTTTT
>TRBV9|NA|NA|13|TRBJ2-7
CASSVTPGWEQYF
TGTGCCAGCAGCGTTACTCCAGGGTGGGAGCAGTACTTC
>TRBV6-6|NA|NA|13|TRBJ2-2
CASSYFGAGELFF
TGTGCCAGCAGTTATTTTGGGGCTGGGGAGCTGTTTTTT
>TRBV5-1|TRBD2|NA|16|TRBJ2-2
CASRPGLAPHTGELFF
TGCGCCAGCAGACCTGGACTAGCCCCCCACACCGGGGAGCTGTTTTTT
>TRBV5-1|NA|NA|17|TRBJ2-6
CASSLEQGPSGANVLTF
TGCGCCAGCAGCTTGGAGCAGGGCCCCTCTGGGGCCAACGTCCTGACTTTC